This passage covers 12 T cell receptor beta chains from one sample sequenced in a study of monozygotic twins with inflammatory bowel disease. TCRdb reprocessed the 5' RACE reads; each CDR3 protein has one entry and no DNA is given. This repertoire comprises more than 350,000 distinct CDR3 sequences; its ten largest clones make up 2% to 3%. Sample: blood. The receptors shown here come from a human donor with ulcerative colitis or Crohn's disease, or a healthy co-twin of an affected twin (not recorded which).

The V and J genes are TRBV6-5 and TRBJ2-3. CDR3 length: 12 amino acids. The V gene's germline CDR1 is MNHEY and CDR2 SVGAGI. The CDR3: CASSSKADTQYF.

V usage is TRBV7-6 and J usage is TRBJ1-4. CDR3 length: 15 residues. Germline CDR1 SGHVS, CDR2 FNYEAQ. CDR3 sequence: CASTLGPSTNEKLFF.

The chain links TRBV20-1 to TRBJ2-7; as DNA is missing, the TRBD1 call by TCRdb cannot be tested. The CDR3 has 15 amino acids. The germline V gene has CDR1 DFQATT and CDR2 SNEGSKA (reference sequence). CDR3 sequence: CSARDSGPRPYEQYF.

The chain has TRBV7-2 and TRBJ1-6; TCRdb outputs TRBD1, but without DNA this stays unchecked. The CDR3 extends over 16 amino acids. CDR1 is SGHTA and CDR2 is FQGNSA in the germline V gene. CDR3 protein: CASSHDSRTYNSPLHF.

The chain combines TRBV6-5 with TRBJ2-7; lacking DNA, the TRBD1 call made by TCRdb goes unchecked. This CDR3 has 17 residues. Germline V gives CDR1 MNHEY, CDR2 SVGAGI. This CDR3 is CASSYSAAGNGKFEQYF.

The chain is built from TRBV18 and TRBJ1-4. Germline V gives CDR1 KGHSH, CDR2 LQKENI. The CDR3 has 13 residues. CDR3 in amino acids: CASSPSSGEKLFF.

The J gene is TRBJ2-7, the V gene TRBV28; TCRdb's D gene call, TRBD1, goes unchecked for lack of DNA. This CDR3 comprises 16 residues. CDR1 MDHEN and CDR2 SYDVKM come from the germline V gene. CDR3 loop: CASSLGVLGPSYEQYF.

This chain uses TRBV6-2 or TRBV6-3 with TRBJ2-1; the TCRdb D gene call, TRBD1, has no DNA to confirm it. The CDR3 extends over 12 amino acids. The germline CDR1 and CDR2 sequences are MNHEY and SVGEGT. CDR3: CASSYKGDEQFF.

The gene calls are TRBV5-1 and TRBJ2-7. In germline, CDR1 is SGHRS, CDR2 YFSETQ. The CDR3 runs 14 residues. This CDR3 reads CASNSDAAAYEQYF.

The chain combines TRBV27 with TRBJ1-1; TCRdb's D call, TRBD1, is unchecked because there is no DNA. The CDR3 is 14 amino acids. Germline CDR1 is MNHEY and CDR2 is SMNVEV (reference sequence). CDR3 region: CASTFSTGSTEAFF.

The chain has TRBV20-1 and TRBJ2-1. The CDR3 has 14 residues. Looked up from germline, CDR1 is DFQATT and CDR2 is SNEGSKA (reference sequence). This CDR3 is CSANPDSSYNEQFF.

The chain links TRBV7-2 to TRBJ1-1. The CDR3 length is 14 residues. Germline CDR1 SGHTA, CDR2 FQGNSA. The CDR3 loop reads CASSFNSVATEAFF.